The sequence of this T cell receptor beta chain was determined in a study of blood T cell repertoires in COVID-19. Study-level information: Both acute and convalescent COVID-19 samples were obtained from the United States, Italy and Spain. T cells, B-cell-depleted T cells, or PBMCs supplied cDNA or gDNA.

In the original analysis: Reference gene primers were amplified, and this amplification served to estimate nucleated cell counts. Some clones are missing from TCRdb's copy, which holds only in-frame ones; the method was immunoSEQ multiplex PCR. The DNA gave D and trimming, while V, J and clone size come from that table. The sample records 200,000 to 250,000 clones, 88% being singletons. Looked up from germline, CDR1 is SGHVS and CDR2 is FQNEAQ. This CDR3 comprises 15 residues. V was pared by 3 bases and J by 4 bases, with 16 bases between. Seattle patients were enrolled during active infection and followed longitudinally.

The sequence was obtained from a woman aged 30 to 39 with COVID-19, enrolled during active disease. J is TRBJ2-7 and V is TRBV7-8; the D gene is possibly TRBD2 (5 bases). Source material: peripheral blood. The CDR3 loop is CASSFSAGVVYEQYV. CDR3 in DNA: TGTGCCAGCAGCTTTAGCGCTGGGGTTGTATACGAGCAGTACGTC.